This TCR beta chain was found in a study of control samples from healthy donors and cancer patients. The CDR3 extends over 13 amino acids. Germline lookup yields CDR1 SNHLY and CDR2 FYNNEI. Trimming took 7 bases from V and 1 from J; bases not matched to a gene: 0. Assay: immunoSEQ multiplex PCR; the TCRdb copy retains only in-frame clones and omits some. The data hold 190,000 or so clones, with 80% to 95% observed a single time. This TCR derives from a man between 18 and 35 years old in good health. The rearrangement uses TRBV2 and TRBJ2-5, with TRBD2 matching over 10 bases. Material for sequencing was blood. The CDR3 sequence: CASKRGGQETQYF. In nucleotides, the CDR3 is TGTGCCAGCAAGCGGGGGGGCCAAGAGACCCAGTACTTC.